This is a list of T cell receptor beta chains from one sample in a study of post-analysis software for immune sequencing data. Using its own MiXCR run on the PCR reads, TCRdb lists one record per CDR3 protein. The repertoire consists of just over 250,000 distinct CDR3 sequences, with 36% occurring once and the leading ten covering roughly 4.8%. The sample was blood. These TCRs come from a girl between 5 and 17 years old with multiple sclerosis. Both conserved end residues are part of each CDR3. The D gene is left open where the match is weak. For some rows the clone size is stated as once, few or many, or as a class when expanded; others skip it.

DNA: TGCAGTGCTAGGGAGGATAGCACAGATACGCAGTATTTT
CDR3: CSAREDSTDTQYF
J: TRBJ2-3
size: .
D: .
V: TRBV20-1

DNA: TGTGCCAGCAGTTACTCGGCGCTTGGGGGTGGCGGGGAGCTGTTGTTT
CDR3: CASSYSALGGGGELLF
J: TRBJ2-2
size: .
D: .
V: TRBV6-5

DNA: TGCGCCACCCAGAGAGACGTTAACACTGAAGCTTTCTTT
CDR3: CATQRDVNTEAFF
J: TRBJ1-1
size: .
D: .
V: TRBV5-1

DNA: TGTGCCAGCAGCTTGTCTGAATCCTACAATGAGCAGTTCTTC
CDR3: CASSLSESYNEQFF
J: TRBJ2-1
size: few
D: .
V: TRBV7-9

DNA: TGTGCCAGCAGCTGTTGGACTAGCGGGATCTCCTACGAGCAGTACTTC
CDR3: CASSCWTSGISYEQYF
J: TRBJ2-7
size: many
D: TRBD2
V: TRBV11-2

DNA: TGCAGCGTTGAAGATCGTCGCGGGGGCTGGGGTGGCTACACCTTC
CDR3: CSVEDRRGGWGGYTF
J: TRBJ1-2
size: .
D: .
V: TRBV29-1

DNA: TGTGCCAGTTCAAGGGGGACAGGGGGAACGATGAGCAATCAGCCCCAGCATTTT
CDR3: CASSRGTGGTMSNQPQHF
J: TRBJ1-5
size: many
D: TRBD1
V: TRBV6-2/TRBV6-3

DNA: TGCAGCGTTCTATTGAGCGGGAACTACAATGAGCAGTTCTTC
CDR3: CSVLLSGNYNEQFF
J: TRBJ2-1
size: many
D: TRBD2
V: TRBV29-1

DNA: TGTGCCATCAGTGAACTCTTGGGGGTAGATACGCAGTATTTT
CDR3: CAISELLGVDTQYF
J: TRBJ2-3
size: many
D: .
V: TRBV10-3

DNA: TGCAGTGCTCGAACGGGACAGGTCTTGAAAGAGACCCAGTACTTC
CDR3: CSARTGQVLKETQYF
J: TRBJ2-5
size: .
D: TRBD1
V: TRBV20-1

DNA: TGTGCCAGCAGCCAAGAATGCGGGGGCTACACCTTC
CDR3: CASSQECGGYTF
J: TRBJ1-2
size: .
D: .
V: TRBV3-1

DNA: TGTGCCAGCAGCCCCCGACAGGGGAGTTCACCCCTCCACTTT
CDR3: CASSPRQGSSPLHF
J: TRBJ1-6
size: few
D: TRBD1
V: TRBV3-1

DNA: TGCAGCGTCGATCTAGCGGCAACAGATACGCAGTATTTT
CDR3: CSVDLAATDTQYF
J: TRBJ2-3
size: .
D: TRBD2
V: TRBV29-1

DNA: TGTGCCAGCAGCTTAGTTTCAGGGGCTAGCTCCTACGAGCAGTACTTC
CDR3: CASSLVSGASSYEQYF
J: TRBJ2-7
size: .
D: .
V: TRBV7-8

DNA: TGCAGTGCTAGACCTTCGGGGTTGAACACTGAAGTTTTCTTT
CDR3: CSARPSGLNTEVFF
J: TRBJ1-1
size: .
D: .
V: TRBV20-1

DNA: TGTGCCAGCAGCTTCGGGACTAGCGGGAGGGGGCAGTTCTTC
CDR3: CASSFGTSGRGQFF
J: TRBJ2-1
size: many
D: TRBD2
V: TRBV7-8

DNA: TGTGCCTGTGGGGGCCTAGCGGGTCAGAGCTCCTACAATGAGCAGTTCTTC
CDR3: CACGGLAGQSSYNEQFF
J: TRBJ2-1
size: many
D: TRBD2
V: TRBV30

DNA: TGTGCCAGCAGTGCGGTTGGGTACAATGAGCAGTTCTTC
CDR3: CASSAVGYNEQFF
J: TRBJ2-1
size: .
D: .
V: TRBV2

DNA: TGTGCCAGCAGTCCTGGGACTACCAAGGGTGAGCAGTTCTTC
CDR3: CASSPGTTKGEQFF
J: TRBJ2-1
size: .
D: TRBD2
V: TRBV12-3/TRBV12-4

DNA: TGCGCCAGCAGCTTAGACAGGGGGGATGAGCAGTTCTTC
CDR3: CASSLDRGDEQFF
J: TRBJ2-1
size: many
D: TRBD1
V: TRBV5-1

DNA: TGTGCCAGCAGCCAAGAACTAGCTCGGGCCAAAAACATTCAGTACTTC
CDR3: CASSQELARAKNIQYF
J: TRBJ2-4
size: many
D: .
V: TRBV14

DNA: TGCAGCGTCGATCTGGGGCTACGCCGGGGGATTAACTATGGCTACACCTTC
CDR3: CSVDLGLRRGINYGYTF
J: TRBJ1-2
size: .
D: .
V: TRBV29-1

DNA: TGTGCCAGCAACCCCGGGAGGGTGGGCTCACCCCTCCACTTT
CDR3: CASNPGRVGSPLHF
J: TRBJ1-6
size: .
D: .
V: TRBV6-6

DNA: TGTGCCAGCAGGTCCTCTGGACAGGAAGAAGCTTTCTTT
CDR3: CASRSSGQEEAFF
J: TRBJ1-1
size: many
D: TRBD1
V: TRBV6-6

DNA: TGCGCCAGCAGCCAGGTTGTCACTTTCGGCGAGCAGTACTTC
CDR3: CASSQVVTFGEQYF
J: TRBJ2-7
size: few
D: .
V: TRBV4-1

DNA: TGCGCCAGCAGCCAAGCGGGAAGAGGCAATGAGCAGTTCTTC
CDR3: CASSQAGRGNEQFF
J: TRBJ2-1
size: .
D: .
V: TRBV4-1

DNA: TGTGCCAGCAGCTTAGCGGGACAGGGGACCGGGGAGCGGTTTTTT
CDR3: CASSLAGQGTGERFF
J: TRBJ2-2
size: .
D: TRBD1
V: TRBV7-8

DNA: TGTGCCAGCAGCTCACGAAGCTTCGAGGGGGCGCAGAACTATGGCTACACCTTC
CDR3: CASSSRSFEGAQNYGYTF
J: TRBJ1-2
size: many
D: TRBD1
V: TRBV7-9

DNA: TGTGCCAGCAGTGATGGACTAGCGGGGGGGCCAGAGGTATATGAGCAGTTCTTC
CDR3: CASSDGLAGGPEVYEQFF
J: TRBJ2-1
size: .
D: TRBD2
V: TRBV7-2

DNA: TGTGCCAGCAGCCAAGCTTTGTCGGTCCAGACTTACGAGCAGTACTTC
CDR3: CASSQALSVQTYEQYF
J: TRBJ2-7
size: .
D: .
V: TRBV4-2

DNA: TGTGCCAGCAGTTCCGTCACCTTACGGGAAAAACTGTTTTTT
CDR3: CASSSVTLREKLFF
J: TRBJ1-4
size: many
D: .
V: TRBV6-5

DNA: TGTGCCAGCAGTAGTCAGGGATTGCGCGAGCAGTACTTC
CDR3: CASSSQGLREQYF
J: TRBJ2-7
size: many
D: .
V: TRBV2

DNA: TGCAGCGTTGAAGAAATAGGACAGACTAGCACAGATACGCAGTATTTT
CDR3: CSVEEIGQTSTDTQYF
J: TRBJ2-3
size: many
D: .
V: TRBV29-1

DNA: TGTGCCAGCAGCATGGTGGGCAATGAGCAGTTCTTC
CDR3: CASSMVGNEQFF
J: TRBJ2-1
size: .
D: .
V: TRBV21-1

DNA: TGTGCCAGCAGCGTATGGGTCTACAATGAGCAGTTCTTC
CDR3: CASSVWVYNEQFF
J: TRBJ2-1
size: many
D: .
V: TRBV12-3/TRBV12-4

DNA: TGTGCCAGCGTAGCAGAAAAAGAGACCCAGTACTTC
CDR3: CASVAEKETQYF
J: TRBJ2-5
size: .
D: .
V: TRBV28

DNA: TGTGCCAGCAGTCTCGACAGGGGACATGAAGCTTTCTTT
CDR3: CASSLDRGHEAFF
J: TRBJ1-1
size: .
D: TRBD1
V: TRBV7-2

DNA: TGCAGTGCTACCTCTGCGCTAGCGGGAGTAGAGACCCAGTACTTC
CDR3: CSATSALAGVETQYF
J: TRBJ2-5
size: .
D: TRBD2
V: TRBV20-1

DNA: TGCAGTGCTAGGAGGGTCGAGACCCAGTACTTC
CDR3: CSARRVETQYF
J: TRBJ2-5
size: .
D: .
V: TRBV20-1

DNA: TGCAGCGTACGAAGCGGACAGGGGAGAAACACTGAAGCTTTCTTT
CDR3: CSVRSGQGRNTEAFF
J: TRBJ1-1
size: many
D: TRBD1
V: TRBV29-1

DNA: TGCAGTGCTAGAGATCTTACTAGCCTAGCGGGGGCGGGGGAGACCCAGTACTTC
CDR3: CSARDLTSLAGAGETQYF
J: TRBJ2-5
size: .
D: TRBD2
V: TRBV20-1

DNA: TGTGCCATCAGTGAGTCGAGCGGAGATTACAATGGGCAGTTCTTC
CDR3: CAISESSGDYNGQFF
J: TRBJ2-1
size: .
D: .
V: TRBV10-3

DNA: TGTGCCAGCAGCCCATACGCAGGGGGTTCCTCTGGCTACACCTTC
CDR3: CASSPYAGGSSGYTF
J: TRBJ1-2
size: .
D: TRBD1
V: TRBV27

DNA: TGTGCCAGCAGCGCCACAAGCAATGAGCAGTTCTTC
CDR3: CASSATSNEQFF
J: TRBJ2-1
size: .
D: .
V: TRBV7-3

DNA: TGTGCCAGCAGCTTAGGGGAGCTCACTGAAGCTTTCTTT
CDR3: CASSLGELTEAFF
J: TRBJ1-1
size: many
D: .
V: TRBV7-9

DNA: TGCGCCAGCAGCCCTAAGGGACTAGCGGGGAAGGACAATGAGCAGTTCTTC
CDR3: CASSPKGLAGKDNEQFF
J: TRBJ2-1
size: many
D: TRBD2
V: TRBV5-1

DNA: TGTGCCAGCAGTTACTCGGCGGGGGGCCAAGAGACCCAGTACTTC
CDR3: CASSYSAGGQETQYF
J: TRBJ2-5
size: .
D: TRBD2
V: TRBV6-6

DNA: TGCGCCAGCAGCTTTGGTGATCTAAGCACTGAAGCTTTCTTT
CDR3: CASSFGDLSTEAFF
J: TRBJ1-1
size: many
D: .
V: TRBV5-1

DNA: TGCAGTGTCAGCCCAGTGGCTAGGGAGCAGTACTTC
CDR3: CSVSPVAREQYF
J: TRBJ2-7
size: many
D: .
V: TRBV20-1

DNA: TGTGCCAGCAGCCCCGGGATAAACATTCAGTACTTC
CDR3: CASSPGINIQYF
J: TRBJ2-4
size: .
D: .
V: TRBV12-3/TRBV12-4

DNA: TGTGCCAGTAGTGAATATGCGGGGACAGCTTTCTATGGCTACATCTTC
CDR3: CASSEYAGTAFYGYIF
J: TRBJ1-2
size: .
D: TRBD1
V: TRBV25-1

DNA: TGCGCCAGCAGCCTTGGATACCCGGCAGAGAATTCACCCCTCCACTTT
CDR3: CASSLGYPAENSPLHF
J: TRBJ1-6
size: many
D: .
V: TRBV5-1

DNA: TGCGCCAGCAGCTTGAGTAGCCAGGGCTCTGGAAACACCATATATTTT
CDR3: CASSLSSQGSGNTIYF
J: TRBJ1-3
size: .
D: .
V: TRBV5-1

DNA: TGTGCCAGCAGCCCCAGGACAGGCGCCACCCCCCTGAACACTGAAGCTTTCTTT
CDR3: CASSPRTGATPLNTEAFF
J: TRBJ1-1
size: .
D: TRBD1
V: TRBV11-2

DNA: TGCAGTGCTAGAGATTCCGGCTCTACGGGGGGAAAACTGTTTTTT
CDR3: CSARDSGSTGGKLFF
J: TRBJ1-4
size: .
D: .
V: TRBV20-1

DNA: TGCGCCAGCAGCTTGGAGCGGGATAGGGATGAGCAGTTCTTC
CDR3: CASSLERDRDEQFF
J: TRBJ2-1
size: .
D: TRBD2
V: TRBV5-1

DNA: TGCACCGAGGAAGAGGGGACCGATGGCTACACCTTC
CDR3: CTEEEGTDGYTF
J: TRBJ1-2
size: .
D: .
V: TRBV29-1

DNA: TGCGCCAGCAGCCTCAATACAGTTCCCTCTTCCTACGAGCAGTACTTC
CDR3: CASSLNTVPSSYEQYF
J: TRBJ2-7
size: few
D: .
V: TRBV5-1

DNA: TGTGCCAGCAGTGCTCGGACTAGCGTTGTTGGTGAGCAGTTCTTC
CDR3: CASSARTSVVGEQFF
J: TRBJ2-1
size: many
D: TRBD2
V: TRBV12-3/TRBV12-4

DNA: TGTGCCAGCAGTTCGACAGGGCGGGCGGAGACCCAGTACTTC
CDR3: CASSSTGRAETQYF
J: TRBJ2-5
size: .
D: TRBD1
V: TRBV6-5